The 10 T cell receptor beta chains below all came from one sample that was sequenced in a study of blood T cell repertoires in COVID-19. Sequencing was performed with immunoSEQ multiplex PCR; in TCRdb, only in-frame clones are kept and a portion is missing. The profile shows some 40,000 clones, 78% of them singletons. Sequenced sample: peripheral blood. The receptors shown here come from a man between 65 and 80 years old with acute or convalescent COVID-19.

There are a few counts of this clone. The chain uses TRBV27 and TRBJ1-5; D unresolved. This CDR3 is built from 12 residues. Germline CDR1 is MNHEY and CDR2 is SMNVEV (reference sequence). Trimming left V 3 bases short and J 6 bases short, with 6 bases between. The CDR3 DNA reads TGTGCCAGCAGTTTTTTCGGTCAGCCCCAGCATTTT. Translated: CASSFFGQPQHF.

The CDR3 DNA reads TGTGCCAGCCCAGTGAATGGAACAGTGAGCAATCAGCCCCAGCATTTT. Translated, it gives CASPVNGTVSNQPQHF. The chain employs TRBV6-4 and TRBJ1-5; D unclear. Trimming pared 8 bases from V and 1 base from J, leaving 18 bases between. This CDR3 region has 16 residues. In germline, CDR1 is MRHNA, CDR2 SNTAGT.

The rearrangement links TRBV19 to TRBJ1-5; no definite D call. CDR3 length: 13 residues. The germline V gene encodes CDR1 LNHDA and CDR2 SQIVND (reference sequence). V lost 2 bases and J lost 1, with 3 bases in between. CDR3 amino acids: CASSIQSNQPQHF. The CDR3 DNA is TGTGCCAGTAGTATACAGAGCAATCAGCCCCAGCATTTT.

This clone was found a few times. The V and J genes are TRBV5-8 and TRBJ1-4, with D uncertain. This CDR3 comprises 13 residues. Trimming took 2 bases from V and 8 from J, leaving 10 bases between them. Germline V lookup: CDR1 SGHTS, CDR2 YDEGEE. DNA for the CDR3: TGTGCCAGCAGCTTTTTGGGCTTGGAAAAACTGTTTTTT. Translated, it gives CASSFLGLEKLFF.

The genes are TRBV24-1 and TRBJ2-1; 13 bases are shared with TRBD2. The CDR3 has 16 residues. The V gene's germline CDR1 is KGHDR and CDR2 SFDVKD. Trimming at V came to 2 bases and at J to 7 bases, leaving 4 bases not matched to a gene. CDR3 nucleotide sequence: TGTGCCACCAGTGATTCTTGGACTAGCGGGGGAAATGAGCAGTTCTTC. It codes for CATSDSWTSGGNEQFF.

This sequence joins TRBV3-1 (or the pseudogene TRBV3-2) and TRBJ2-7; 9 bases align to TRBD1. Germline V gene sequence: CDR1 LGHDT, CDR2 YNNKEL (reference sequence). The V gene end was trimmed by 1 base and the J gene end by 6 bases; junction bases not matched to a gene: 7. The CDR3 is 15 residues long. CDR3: CASSQVVQGAGEQYF. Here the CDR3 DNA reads TGTGCCAGCAGCCAAGTAGTACAGGGGGCGGGCGAGCAGTACTTC.

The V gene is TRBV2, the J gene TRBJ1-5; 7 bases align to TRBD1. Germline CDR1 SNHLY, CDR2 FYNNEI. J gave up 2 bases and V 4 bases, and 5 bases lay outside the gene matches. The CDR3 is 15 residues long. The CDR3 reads CASSAQGGGNQPQHF. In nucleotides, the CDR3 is TGTGCCAGCAGTGCTCAGGGGGGAGGCAATCAGCCCCAGCATTTT. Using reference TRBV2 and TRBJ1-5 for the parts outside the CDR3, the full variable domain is EPEVTQTPSHQVTQMGQEVILRCVPISNHLYFYWYRQILGQKVEFLVSFYNNEISEKSEIFDDQFSVERPDGSNFTLKIRSTKLEDSAMYFCASSAQGGGNQPQHFGDGTRLSIL.

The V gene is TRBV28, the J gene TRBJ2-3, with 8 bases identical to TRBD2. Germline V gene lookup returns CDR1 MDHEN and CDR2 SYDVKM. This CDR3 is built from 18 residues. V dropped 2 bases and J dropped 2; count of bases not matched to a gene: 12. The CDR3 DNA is TGTGCCAGCAGTTTAGGTGGTCTAGCGGGCCAAACCACAGATACGCAGTATTTT. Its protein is CASSLGGLAGQTTDTQYF.

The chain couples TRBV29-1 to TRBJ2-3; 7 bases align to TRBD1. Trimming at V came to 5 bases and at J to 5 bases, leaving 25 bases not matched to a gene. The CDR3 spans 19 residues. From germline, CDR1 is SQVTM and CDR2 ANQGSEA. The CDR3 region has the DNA TGCAGCGTTCAGAGAATGCAGGGGGATGAGGGTCCGCCACAAGATACGCAGTATTTT. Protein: CSVQRMQGDEGPPQDTQYF.

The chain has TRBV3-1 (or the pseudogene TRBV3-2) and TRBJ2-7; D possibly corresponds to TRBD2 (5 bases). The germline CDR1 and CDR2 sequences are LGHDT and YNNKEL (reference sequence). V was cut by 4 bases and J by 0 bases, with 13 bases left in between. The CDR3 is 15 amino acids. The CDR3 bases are TGTGCCAGCAGCCGGTCCGGCGACTACTCCTACGAGCAGTACTTC. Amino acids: CASSRSGDYSYEQYF.